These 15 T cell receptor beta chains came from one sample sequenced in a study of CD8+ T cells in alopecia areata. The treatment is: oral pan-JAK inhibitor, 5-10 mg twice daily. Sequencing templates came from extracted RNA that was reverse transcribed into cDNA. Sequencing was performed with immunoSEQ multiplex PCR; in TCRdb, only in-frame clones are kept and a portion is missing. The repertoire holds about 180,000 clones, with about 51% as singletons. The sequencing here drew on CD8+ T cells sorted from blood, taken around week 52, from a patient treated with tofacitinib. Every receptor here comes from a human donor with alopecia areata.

CDR3 sequence (DNA): TGTGCCAGCAGTGAAGAACGGGGCACTGAAGCTTTCTTT. Translation: CASSEERGTEAFF. This sequence joins TRBV25-1 and TRBJ1-1, with D hard to call. Trimming left V 2 bases short and J 4 bases short, with 8 bases between. The CDR3 runs to 13 residues. CDR1 MGHDK and CDR2 SYGVNS come from the germline V gene. Full variable domain (missing parts from reference TRBV25-1 and TRBJ1-1): EADIYQTPRYLVIGTGKKITLECSQTMGHDKMYWYQQDPGMELHLIHYSYGVNSTEKGDLSSESTVSRIRTEHFPLTLESARPSHTSQYLCASSEERGTEAFFGQGTRLTVV.

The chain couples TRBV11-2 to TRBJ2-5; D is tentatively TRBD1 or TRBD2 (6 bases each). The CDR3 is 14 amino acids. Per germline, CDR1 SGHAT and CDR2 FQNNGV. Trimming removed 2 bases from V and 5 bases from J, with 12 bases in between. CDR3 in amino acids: CASSLLGGPETQYF. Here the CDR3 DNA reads TGTGCCAGCAGCTTACTGGGGGGCCCGGAGACCCAGTACTTC.

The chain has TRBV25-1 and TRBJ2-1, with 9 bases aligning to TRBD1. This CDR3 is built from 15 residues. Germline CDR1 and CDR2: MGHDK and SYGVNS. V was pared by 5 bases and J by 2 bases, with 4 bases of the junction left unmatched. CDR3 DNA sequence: TGTGCCAGCAGTCCCCGGACAGGGGCCTACAATGAGCAGTTCTTC. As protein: CASSPRTGAYNEQFF. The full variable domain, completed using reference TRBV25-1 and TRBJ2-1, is EADIYQTPRYLVIGTGKKITLECSQTMGHDKMYWYQQDPGMELHLIHYSYGVNSTEKGDLSSESTVSRIRTEHFPLTLESARPSHTSQYLCASSPRTGAYNEQFFGPGTRLTVL.

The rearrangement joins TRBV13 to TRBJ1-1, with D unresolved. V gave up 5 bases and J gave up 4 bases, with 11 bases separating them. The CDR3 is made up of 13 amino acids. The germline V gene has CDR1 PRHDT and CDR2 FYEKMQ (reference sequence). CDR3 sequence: CASSPGSITEAFF. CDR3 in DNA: TGTGCCAGCAGCCCGGGGAGTATCACTGAAGCTTTCTTT.

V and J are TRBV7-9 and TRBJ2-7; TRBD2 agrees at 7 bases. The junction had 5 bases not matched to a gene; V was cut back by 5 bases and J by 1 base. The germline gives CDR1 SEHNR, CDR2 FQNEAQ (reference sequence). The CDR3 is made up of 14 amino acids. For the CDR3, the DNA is TGTGCCAGCAGCAGCGGGGAACTATCCTACGAGCAGTACTTC. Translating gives CASSSGELSYEQYF.

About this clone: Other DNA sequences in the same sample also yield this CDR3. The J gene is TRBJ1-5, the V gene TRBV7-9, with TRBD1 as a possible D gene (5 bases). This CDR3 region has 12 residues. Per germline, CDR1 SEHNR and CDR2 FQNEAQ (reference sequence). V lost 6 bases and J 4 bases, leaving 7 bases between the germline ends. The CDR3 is CASREGNQPQHF. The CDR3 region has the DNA TGTGCCAGCAGAGAGGGGAATCAGCCCCAGCATTTT.

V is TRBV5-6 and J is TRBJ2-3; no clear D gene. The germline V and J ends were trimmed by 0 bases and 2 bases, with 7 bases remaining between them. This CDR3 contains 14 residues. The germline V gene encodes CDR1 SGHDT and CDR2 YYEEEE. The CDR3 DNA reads TGTGCCAGCAGCTTGGAGGATACCACAGATACGCAGTATTTT. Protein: CASSLEDTTDTQYF.

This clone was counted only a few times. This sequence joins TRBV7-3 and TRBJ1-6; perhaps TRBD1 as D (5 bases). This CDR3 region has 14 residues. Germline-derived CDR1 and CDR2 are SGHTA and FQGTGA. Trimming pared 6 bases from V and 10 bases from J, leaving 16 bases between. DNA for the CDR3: TGTGCCAGCAGTTTACAACAAGGGGACTCACCCCTCCACTTT. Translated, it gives CASSLQQGDSPLHF.

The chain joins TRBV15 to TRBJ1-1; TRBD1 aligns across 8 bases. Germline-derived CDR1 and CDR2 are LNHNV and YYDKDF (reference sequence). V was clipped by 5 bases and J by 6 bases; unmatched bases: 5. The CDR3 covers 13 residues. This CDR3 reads CATSGGQAPEAFF. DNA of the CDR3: TGTGCCACCAGCGGGGGACAGGCCCCTGAAGCTTTCTTT.

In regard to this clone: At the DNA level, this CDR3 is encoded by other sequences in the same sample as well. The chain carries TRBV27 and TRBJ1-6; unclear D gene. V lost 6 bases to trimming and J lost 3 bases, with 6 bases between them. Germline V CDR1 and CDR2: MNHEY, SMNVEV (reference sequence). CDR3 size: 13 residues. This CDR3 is CASSSNYNSPLHF. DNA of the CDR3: TGTGCCAGCAGCTCCAACTATAATTCACCCCTCCACTTT.

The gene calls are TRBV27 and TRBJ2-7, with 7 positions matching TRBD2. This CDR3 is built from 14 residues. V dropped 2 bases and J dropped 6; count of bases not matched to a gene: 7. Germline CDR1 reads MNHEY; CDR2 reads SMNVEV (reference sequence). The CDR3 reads CASSLGGGSGEQYF. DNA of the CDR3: TGTGCCAGCAGTTTAGGGGGGGGGTCCGGCGAGCAGTACTTC.

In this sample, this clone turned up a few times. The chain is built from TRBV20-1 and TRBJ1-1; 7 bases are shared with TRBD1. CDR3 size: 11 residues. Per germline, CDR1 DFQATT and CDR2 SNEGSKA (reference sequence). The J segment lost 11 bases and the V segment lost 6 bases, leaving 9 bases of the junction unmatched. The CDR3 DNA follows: TGCAGTGCCAGACAGGGTGTCAGGGCTTTCTTT. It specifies CSARQGVRAFF.

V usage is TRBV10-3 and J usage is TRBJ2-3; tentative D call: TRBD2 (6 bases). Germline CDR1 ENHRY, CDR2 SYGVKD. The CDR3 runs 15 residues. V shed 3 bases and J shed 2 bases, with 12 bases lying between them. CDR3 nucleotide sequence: TGTGCCATCAGTGATGGGCAGGGACTCACAGATACGCAGTATTTT. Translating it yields CAISDGQGLTDTQYF.

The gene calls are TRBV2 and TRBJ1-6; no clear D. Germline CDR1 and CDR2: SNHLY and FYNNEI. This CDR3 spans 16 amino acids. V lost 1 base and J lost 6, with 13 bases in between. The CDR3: CASSEEAGLLNSPLHF. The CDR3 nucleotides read TGTGCCAGCAGTGAAGAGGCAGGCTTACTTAATTCACCCCTCCACTTT.

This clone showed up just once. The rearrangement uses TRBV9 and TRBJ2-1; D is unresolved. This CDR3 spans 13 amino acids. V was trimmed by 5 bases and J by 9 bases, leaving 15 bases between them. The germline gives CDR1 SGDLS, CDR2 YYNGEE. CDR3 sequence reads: CASSPHISIEQFF. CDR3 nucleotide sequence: TGTGCCAGCAGTCCTCACATTAGTATTGAGCAGTTCTTC.